These 2 T cell receptor beta chains were sequenced from one sample in a study of shared T cell receptors in the human thymus. Assay used: immunoSEQ multiplex PCR; TCRdb lists only in-frame clones, some missing. The sample consists of hundreds of thousands of clones, approximately 89% of them appearing once. These data were also filed under a second study, of human thymus T cells.

Material for sequencing was thymocytes. The receptors shown here come from a boy under three years old with a congenital heart defect.

The chain couples TRBV29-1 to TRBJ2-7; 7 bases match TRBD1. The V and J ends lost 7 bases and 2 bases, in that order; junction bases with no gene match: 8. The germline V gene encodes CDR1 SQVTM and CDR2 ANQGSEA. The CDR3 covers 13 residues. The CDR3 nucleotides read TGCAGCGCCACCGGGACAGCGGCCTACGAGCAGTACTTC. It is translated as CSATGTAAYEQYF.

This clone was seen once. This chain links TRBV11-3 with TRBJ2-4; 9 bases map to TRBD2. CDR1 and CDR2 from the germline V gene are SGHNT and YENEEA. The CDR3 is made up of 15 amino acids. Trimming took 6 bases from V and 5 from J; bases not matched to a gene: 8. CDR3 coding DNA: TGTGCCAGCAGTACAGGGACTAGCCCTCAAAACATTCAGTACTTC. It is translated as CASSTGTSPQNIQYF.